A single sample gave rise to the 5 T cell receptor beta chains below, sequenced in a study of glioma-infiltrating T cells after dendritic cell vaccination. Stated time point: after dendritic cell vaccination, including at tumor progression/relapse. Here immunoSEQ multiplex PCR was the method, and the copy in TCRdb shows in-frame clones only, minus some. The sample yields over 90,000 clones, approximately 80% seen once. The material sequenced was blood, taken after dendritic cell vaccination. Receptors originate from a human donor with glioblastoma.

V usage is TRBV5-6 and J usage is TRBJ1-1; D unclear. This CDR3 comprises 14 residues. Germline lookup yields CDR1 SGHDT and CDR2 YYEEEE. Deletions cut 2 bases from V and 2 bases from J, with 10 bases between. Here the CDR3 DNA reads TGTGCCAGCAGCTTTCCGGGGTACAACACTGAAGCTTTCTTT. This gives the protein CASSFPGYNTEAFF.

The V call is TRBV2, the J call TRBJ1-1, with TRBD1 identical over 7 bases. CDR3 length: 13 amino acids. CDR1 and CDR2 (germline): SNHLY, FYNNEI. V gave up 3 bases and J gave up 6 bases; unmatched junction bases: 4. The CDR3 nucleotides are TGTGCCAGCAGTGAGACAGGGTATGCTGAAGCTTTCTTT. It encodes CASSETGYAEAFF.

The CDR3 nucleotides are TGCGCCAGCAGTGACGCAGGGGGCAGAGGTCAGCCCCAGCATTTT. Amino acid sequence: CASSDAGGRGQPQHF. V and J are TRBV10-2 and TRBJ1-5; 8 nucleotides line up with TRBD1. The length of the CDR3 is 15 residues. J gave up 6 bases and V 3 bases, and 7 bases lay outside the gene matches. Germline V lookup: CDR1 WSHSY, CDR2 SAAADI.

This sequence joins TRBV19 and TRBJ1-1; TRBD1 aligns across 11 bases. Germline lookup yields CDR1 LNHDA and CDR2 SQIVND (reference sequence). The CDR3 spans 14 residues. V shed 6 bases, J shed 4 bases, and the junction held 4 bases outside the gene matches. CDR3 sequence: CASRAGTGGTEAFF. In DNA form, the CDR3 reads TGTGCCAGTAGAGCCGGGACAGGGGGCACTGAAGCTTTCTTT.

The rearrangement links TRBV6-1 to TRBJ2-1; 11 bases line up with TRBD2. V shed 3 bases and J 7 bases; nucleotides not matched to a gene: 14. CDR3 length equals 18 residues. CDR1 is MNHNS, CDR2 SASEGT, per germline. The CDR3: CASSEQIYLAGGRNEQFF. CDR3 coding DNA: TGTGCCAGCAGTGAGCAAATCTATCTAGCGGGAGGACGGAATGAGCAGTTCTTC.